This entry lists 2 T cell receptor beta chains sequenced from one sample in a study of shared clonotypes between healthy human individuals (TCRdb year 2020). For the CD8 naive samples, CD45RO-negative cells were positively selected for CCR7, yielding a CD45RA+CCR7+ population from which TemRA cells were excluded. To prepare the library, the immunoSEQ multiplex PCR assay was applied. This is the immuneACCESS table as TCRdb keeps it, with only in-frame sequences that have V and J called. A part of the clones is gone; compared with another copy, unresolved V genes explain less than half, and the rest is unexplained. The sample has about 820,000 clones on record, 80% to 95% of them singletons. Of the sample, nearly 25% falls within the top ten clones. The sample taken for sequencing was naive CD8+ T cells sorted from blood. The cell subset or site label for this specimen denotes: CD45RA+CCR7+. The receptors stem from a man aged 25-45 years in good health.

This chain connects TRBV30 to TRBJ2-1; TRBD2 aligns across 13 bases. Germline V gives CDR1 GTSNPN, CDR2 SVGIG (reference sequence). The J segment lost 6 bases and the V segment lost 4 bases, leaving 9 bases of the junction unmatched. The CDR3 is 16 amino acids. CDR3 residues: CAWNPGLAGLVNEQFF. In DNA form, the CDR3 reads TGTGCCTGGAATCCGGGACTAGCGGGATTGGTCAATGAGCAGTTCTTC.

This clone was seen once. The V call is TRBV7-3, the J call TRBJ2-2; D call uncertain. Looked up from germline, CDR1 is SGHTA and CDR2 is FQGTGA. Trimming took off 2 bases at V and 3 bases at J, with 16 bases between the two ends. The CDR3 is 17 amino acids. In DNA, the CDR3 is TGTGCCAGCAGCTTACTGCTCGCCGACCTCTACACCGGGGAGCTGTTTTTT. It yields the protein CASSLLLADLYTGELFF. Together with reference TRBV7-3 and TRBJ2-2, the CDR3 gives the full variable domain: GAGVSQTPSNKVTEKGKYVELRCDPISGHTALYWYRQSLGQGPEFLIYFQGTGAADDSGLPNDRFFAVRPEGSVSTLKIQRTERGDSAVYLCASSLLLADLYTGELFFGEGSRLTVL.